The clone carrying this TCR beta chain was seen a single time. This sample was taken from a study of technical replicates of blood from a handful of donors. Trimming removed 1 base from V and 4 bases from J; junction bases left unmatched: 3. Germline CDR1 LNHDA, CDR2 SQIVND (reference sequence). The CDR3 has 14 residues. Generated by immunoSEQ multiplex PCR, the TCRdb table keeps only in-frame clones and is missing some. The table records roughly 71,000 clones, nearly 97% of them present only once. Material: T cells isolated from PBMCs. The clonotype originates from a human donor in good health. J is TRBJ2-7 and V is TRBV19; 8 bases match TRBD1. CDR3 protein: CASSIGTGGYEQYF. CDR3 DNA sequence: TGTGCCAGTAGTATAGGTACAGGGGGGTACGAGCAGTACTTC.